The clone carrying this TCR beta chain has a count of ten or more. The antigen is not known. The entry originates in a study of identical twins. General study results and limits: Twin-shared out-of-frame alpha sequences were enriched for low generation probability. Donors were not followed over many years; analysis was cross-sectional. Monozygotic twin pairs showed more out-of-frame TCR alpha sharing than models estimated.

TCRdb re-called the 5' RACE reads with MiXCR, one entry per CDR3 protein. The repertoire holds 280,000 or so distinct CDR3 sequences, about 8.1% seen once, with about 2.1% in the top ten. Everyone who gave samples was a healthy Caucasian. The CDR3 loop spans 14 amino acids. CDR1 is SGHKS and CDR2 is YYEKEE in the germline V gene (reference sequence). V lost 1 base and J lost 6; bases outside the gene matches: 4. The sample was also linked to a second study, of yellow fever vaccine responses in identical twins.

The source of this sequence is a woman under 30 in good health. The sample consisted of memory (CD45RO+) T cells sorted from blood. This chain connects TRBV5-5 to TRBJ2-1; 7 nucleotides agree with TRBD2. CDR3 sequence reads: CASSLLREGNEQFF. The CDR3 DNA sequence: TGTGCCAGCAGCTTGTTAAGGGAGGGCAATGAGCAGTTCTTC.